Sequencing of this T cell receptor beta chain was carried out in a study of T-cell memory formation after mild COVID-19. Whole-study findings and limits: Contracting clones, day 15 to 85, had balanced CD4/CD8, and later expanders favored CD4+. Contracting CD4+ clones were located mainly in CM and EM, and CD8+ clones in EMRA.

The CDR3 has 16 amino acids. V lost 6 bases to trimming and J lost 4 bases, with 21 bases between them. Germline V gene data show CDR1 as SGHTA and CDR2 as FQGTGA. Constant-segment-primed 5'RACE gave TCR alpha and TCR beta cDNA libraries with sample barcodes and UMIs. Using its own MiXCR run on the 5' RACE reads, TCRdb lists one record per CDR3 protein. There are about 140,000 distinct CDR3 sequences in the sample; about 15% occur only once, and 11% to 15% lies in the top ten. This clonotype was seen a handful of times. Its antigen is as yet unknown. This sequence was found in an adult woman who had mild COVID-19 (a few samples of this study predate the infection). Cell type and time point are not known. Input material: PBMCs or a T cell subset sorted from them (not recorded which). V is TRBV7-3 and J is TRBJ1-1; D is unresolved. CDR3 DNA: TGTGCCAGCAGTCTAGGGTACGGAGTGTGGGGCACTGAAGCTTTCTTT. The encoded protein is CASSLGYGVWGTEAFF. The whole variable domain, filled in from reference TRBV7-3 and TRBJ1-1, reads GAGVSQTPSNKVTEKGKYVELRCDPISGHTALYWYRQSLGQGPEFLIYFQGTGAADDSGLPNDRFFAVRPEGSVSTLKIQRTERGDSAVYLCASSLGYGVWGTEAFFGQGTRLTVV.